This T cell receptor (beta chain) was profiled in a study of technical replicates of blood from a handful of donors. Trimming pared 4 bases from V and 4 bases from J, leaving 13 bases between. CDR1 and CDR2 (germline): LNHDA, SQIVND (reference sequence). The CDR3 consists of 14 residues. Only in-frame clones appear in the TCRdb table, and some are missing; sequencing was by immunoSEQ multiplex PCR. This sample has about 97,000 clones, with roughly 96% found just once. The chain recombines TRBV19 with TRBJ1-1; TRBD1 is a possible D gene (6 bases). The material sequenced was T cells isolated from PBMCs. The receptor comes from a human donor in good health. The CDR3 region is CASSRQVIGTEAFF. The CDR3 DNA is TGTGCCAGTAGTAGACAGGTGATAGGCACTGAAGCTTTCTTT. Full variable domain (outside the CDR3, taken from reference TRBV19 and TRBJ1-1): DGGITQSPKYLFRKEGQNVTLSCEQNLNHDAMYWYRQDPGQGLRLIYYSQIVNDFQKGDIAEGYSVSREKKESFPLTVTSAQKNPTAFYLCASSRQVIGTEAFFGQGTRLTVV.